The entry below gives a single TCR beta chain sequence along with its context. Its antigen is undetermined. This entry comes from a study of cytomegalovirus exposure and HLA in healthy donors. Regarding the study as a whole: The study put 150 or so TCR beta chains on its list as cytomegalovirus-associated.

The germline V gene encodes CDR1 MNHNS and CDR2 SASEGT. This CDR3 has 13 residues. J lost 8 bases, V lost 2 bases, and 4 bases had no gene match. Primers: 60 Vbeta forward and 13 Jbeta reverse. The assay was immunoSEQ multiplex PCR, and TCRdb's table has in-frame clones only and misses some. The top ten hold more than 13% of the sample, which has roughly 100,000 clones, about 73% seen once. Sequenced sample: PBMCs. The chain uses TRBV6-1 and TRBJ1-1; the match to TRBD1 covers 8 bases. This receptor was obtained from a woman between 50 and 59 years old in good health and CMV-seropositive. The CDR3 region has the DNA TGTGCCAGCAGTGAAACGAGACAGGGGGAAGCTTTCTTT. Translated, it gives CASSETRQGEAFF.